This T cell receptor beta chain emerged from a study of T cell responses to AZD1222 COVID-19 vaccine. The CDR3 has 13 residues. From germline, CDR1 is SGHTA and CDR2 FQGTGA. V was shortened by 5 bases and J by 4 bases, with 9 bases between the two germline ends. Method: immunoSEQ multiplex PCR; TCRdb's copy keeps in-frame clones and lacks some. The table includes 80,000 to 95,000 clones, about 90% detected once. This specimen was peripheral blood, taken 28 days after the second AZD1222 dose. The genes are TRBV7-3 and TRBJ1-5, with D unresolved. The receptor was isolated from an adult who received the AZD1222 COVID-19 vaccine. The CDR3 reads CASSPHPNQPQHF. The CDR3 DNA reads TGTGCCAGCAGCCCACACCCTAATCAGCCCCAGCATTTT.